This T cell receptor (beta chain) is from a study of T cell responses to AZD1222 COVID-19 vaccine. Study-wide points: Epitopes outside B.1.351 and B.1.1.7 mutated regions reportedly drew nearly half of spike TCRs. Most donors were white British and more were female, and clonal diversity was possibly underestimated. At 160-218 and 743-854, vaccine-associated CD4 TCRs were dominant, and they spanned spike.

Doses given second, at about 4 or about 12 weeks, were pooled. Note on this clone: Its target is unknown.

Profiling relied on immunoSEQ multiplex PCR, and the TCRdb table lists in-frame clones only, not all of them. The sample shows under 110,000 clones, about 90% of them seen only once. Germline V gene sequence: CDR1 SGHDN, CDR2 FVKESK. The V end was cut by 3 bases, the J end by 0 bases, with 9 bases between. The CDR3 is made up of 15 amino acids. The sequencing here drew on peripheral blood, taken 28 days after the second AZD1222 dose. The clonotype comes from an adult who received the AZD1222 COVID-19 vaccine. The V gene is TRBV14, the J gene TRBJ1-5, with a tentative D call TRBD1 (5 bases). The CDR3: CASSHRQYSNQPQHF. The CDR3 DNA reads TGTGCCAGCAGCCACAGACAGTATAGCAATCAGCCCCAGCATTTT.